This T cell receptor (beta chain) was found in a study of T cells in Graves' hyperthyroidism and ophthalmopathy. Study results and caveats: Also found in blood were most expanded thyroid clonotypes above 0.001.

Regions amplified from RNA transcripts were the TCR beta CDR3 regions. RT-PCR in the first round (using the HTBI primer set) targeted the TCR CDR3. MiXCR, applied by TCRdb to the multiplex PCR reads, yields one record per CDR3 protein. The sample lists 250,000 to 300,000 distinct CDR3 sequences, 13% seen once, with 7.8% in the top ten. In this sample, this clonotype turned up many times. The target antigen is unknown. Germline CDR1 and CDR2: MNHEY and SMNVEV (reference sequence). The CDR3 is 15 amino acids. The ends were cut back, 2 bases at V and 5 bases at J, with 13 bases in the middle. This TCR was recovered from a woman aged 25-40 years with Graves' hyperthyroidism that later progressed to Graves' ophthalmopathy. Sequencing was performed on blood. The rearrangement joins TRBV27 to TRBJ2-1, with D maybe TRBD2 (6 bases). The DNA for the CDR3 is TGTGCCAGCAGTTTAACGGGAGAGTGGGACAATGAGCAGTTCTTC. Translated, it gives CASSLTGEWDNEQFF.